These T cell receptor beta chains were read from a single sample in a study of cytomegalovirus exposure and HLA in healthy donors. Data came from immunoSEQ multiplex PCR; TCRdb stores just in-frame clones and leaves some out. The sample records approximately 83,000 clones, approximately 80% being singletons. Sequenced input: PBMCs. The receptors were sampled from a man between 18 and 29 years old in good health and CMV-seronegative. The CDR3 runs from the conserved cysteine through the conserved F or W. The listing skips clone size in some rows; elsewhere it reads once, few, many or a size class.

v_call	clone_size	j_call	cdr3_aa
TRBV13	NA	TRBJ1-5	CASSWLDRAEDQPQHF
TRBV2	once	TRBJ1-6	CASSSSGTGGSPLHF
TRBV5-4	NA	TRBJ2-7	CASSWPGQGGYEQYF
TRBV7-9	NA	TRBJ2-7	CSSSLTGYEQYF
TRBV7-7	once	TRBJ2-2	CASSQTSGGPIANTGELFF
TRBV10-3	NA	TRBJ1-5	CAIRDGTYDNQPQHF
TRBV9	few	TRBJ2-7	CASSGTGTGIYEQYF
TRBV7-9	NA	TRBJ1-5	CASSLGSGQPQHF
TRBV5-1	NA	TRBJ1-2	CASSLQGEGYTF
TRBV5-4	NA	TRBJ2-3	CASSPAGGALVGTDTQYF
TRBV6-5	NA	TRBJ1-5	CASRRTVSQPQHF
TRBV2	NA	TRBJ1-1	CASSPFTGNAMNTEAFF
TRBV27	NA	TRBJ2-7	CASSPTWGGPAEQYF
TRBV12-5	NA	NA	CASGKRTSYEQYF
TRBV27	NA	TRBJ2-7	CASSLSGGPYEQYF
TRBV9	NA	TRBJ1-6	CASSGGQGNYRSYNSPLHF
TRBV19	NA	TRBJ1-5	CASSMTAGEGQPQHF
TRBV5-1	NA	TRBJ2-1	CASTLRDMQFF
TRBV29-1	NA	TRBJ2-7	CSGLDGTGAYEQYF
TRBV5-1	NA	TRBJ2-1	CASSLGLRSGQNNEQFF
TRBV5-4	NA	TRBJ1-6	CASSLDGFNSPLHF
TRBV9	NA	TRBJ1-4	CASSGGAGRGHEKLFF
TRBV19	few	TRBJ2-7	CASGTDRRGQGSYEQYF
TRBV4-1	NA	TRBJ1-2	CASSQEWDTSNYGYTF
TRBV4-2	NA	TRBJ1-4	CASSQGEGTGGNEKLFF
TRBV2	few	TRBJ2-5	CASRFGTSDRTQYF
TRBV29-1	NA	TRBJ2-1	CSVEDFKFF
TRBV5-1	NA	TRBJ1-2	CASSLVGTAGGYTF
TRBV6-5	NA	TRBJ2-3	CASSRTSGGTDTQYF
TRBV6-5	NA	NA	CASRIMTGGDEQYF
TRBV5-1	NA	TRBJ1-1	CASSVQGWGTEAFF
TRBV19	NA	TRBJ1-2	CASSTGYGYTF
TRBV2	NA	TRBJ1-1	CASRVQGVNTEAFF
TRBV14	NA	TRBJ1-4	CASSHNRANEKLFF
TRBV6-6	NA	TRBJ1-1	CASDRSRTTEAFF
TRBV5-1	NA	TRBJ1-1	CATNPGGGTEAFF
TRBV28	NA	TRBJ1-1	CASSLHGQGSMNTEAFF
TRBV6-5	once	TRBJ1-3	CASSYSGTMRNTIYF
TRBV19	NA	TRBJ2-2	CASSMRSGGGNTGELFF
TRBV6-1	NA	TRBJ1-3	CASSGNRGDYRRTGNTIYF
TRBV4-2	NA	TRBJ1-5	CASSQTAGGSNQPQHF
TRBV5-1	NA	TRBJ2-7	CASSLGFAGGTYEQYF
TRBV12-5	NA	TRBJ1-5	CASGLMTGEDQPQHF
TRBV27	NA	TRBJ2-1	CASNSGGAGVSEQFF
TRBV15	NA	TRBJ1-2	CATSRGGLAGGDGYTF
TRBV5-5	NA	TRBJ2-7	CASSLGGQPNYEQYF
TRBV19	few	TRBJ1-5	CASSILGEGKDQPQHF
TRBV5-4	NA	TRBJ1-3	CASSPTGGFPNTIYF
TRBV11-3	NA	TRBJ2-1	CASSPGGVRDFDEQFF
TRBV6-5	NA	TRBJ1-2	CASSYSDRAPTF
TRBV14	NA	TRBJ2-5	CASSQETGAQETQYF
TRBV4-1	NA	TRBJ2-2	CASSQVYRDTGELFF
TRBV28	NA	TRBJ1-5	CASRGASNQPQHF
TRBV4-1	few	TRBJ1-6	CASSPHILLQAGSPLHF
TRBV7-3	once	TRBJ2-5	CASSRGVQETQYF